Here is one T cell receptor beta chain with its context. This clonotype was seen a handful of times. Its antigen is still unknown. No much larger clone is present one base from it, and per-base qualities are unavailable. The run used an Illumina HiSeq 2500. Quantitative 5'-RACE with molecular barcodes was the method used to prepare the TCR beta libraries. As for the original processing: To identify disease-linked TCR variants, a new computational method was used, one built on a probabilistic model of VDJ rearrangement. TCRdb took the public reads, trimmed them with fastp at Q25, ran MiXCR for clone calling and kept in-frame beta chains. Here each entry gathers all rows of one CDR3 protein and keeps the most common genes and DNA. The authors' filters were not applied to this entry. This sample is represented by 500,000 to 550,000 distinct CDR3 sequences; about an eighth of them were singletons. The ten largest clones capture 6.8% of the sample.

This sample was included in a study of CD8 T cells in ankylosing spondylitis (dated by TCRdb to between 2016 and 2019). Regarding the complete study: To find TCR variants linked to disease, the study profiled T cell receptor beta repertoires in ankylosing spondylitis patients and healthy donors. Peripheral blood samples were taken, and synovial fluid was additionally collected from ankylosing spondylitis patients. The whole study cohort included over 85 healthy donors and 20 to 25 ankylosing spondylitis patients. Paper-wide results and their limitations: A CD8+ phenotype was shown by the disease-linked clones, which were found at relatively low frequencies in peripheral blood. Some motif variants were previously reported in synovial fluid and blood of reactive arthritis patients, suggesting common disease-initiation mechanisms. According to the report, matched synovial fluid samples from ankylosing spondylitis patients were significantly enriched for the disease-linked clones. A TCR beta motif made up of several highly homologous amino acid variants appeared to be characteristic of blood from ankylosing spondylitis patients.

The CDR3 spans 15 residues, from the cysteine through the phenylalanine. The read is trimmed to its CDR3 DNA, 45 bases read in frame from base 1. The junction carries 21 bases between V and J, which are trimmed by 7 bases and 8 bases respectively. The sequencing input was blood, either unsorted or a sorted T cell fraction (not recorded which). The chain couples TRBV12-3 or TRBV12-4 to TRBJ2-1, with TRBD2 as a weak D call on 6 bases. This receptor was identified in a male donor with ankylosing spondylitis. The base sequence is TGTGCCAGCACCAGGACTACCAACCCGGCGTATGAGCAGTTCTTC. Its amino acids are CASTRTTNPAYEQFF.